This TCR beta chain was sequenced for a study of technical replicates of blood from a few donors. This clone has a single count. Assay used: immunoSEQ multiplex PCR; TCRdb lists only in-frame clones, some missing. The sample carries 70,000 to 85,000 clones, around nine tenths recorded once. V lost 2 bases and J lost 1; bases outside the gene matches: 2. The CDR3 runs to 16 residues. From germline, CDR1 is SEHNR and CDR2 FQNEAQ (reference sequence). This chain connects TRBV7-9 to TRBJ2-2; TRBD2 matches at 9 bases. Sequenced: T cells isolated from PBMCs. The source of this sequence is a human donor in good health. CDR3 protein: CASSLRTSENTGELFF. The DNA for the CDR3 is TGTGCCAGCAGCTTAAGGACTAGCGAGAACACCGGGGAGCTGTTTTTT.